The 10 T cell receptor beta chains below come from one sample, sequenced in a study of T cell responses to AZD1222 COVID-19 vaccine. Profiled with immunoSEQ multiplex PCR; TCRdb holds only in-frame clones, not every one. The sample lists some 120,000 clones; more than 65% were seen once. The sample here was peripheral blood, taken on day 0 of AZD1222 vaccination. These receptors all come from an adult in good health.

The rearrangement uses TRBV9 and TRBJ2-7; the match to TRBD2 covers 12 bases. The J segment lost 1 base and the V segment lost 4 bases, leaving 12 bases of the junction unmatched. The CDR3 has 18 amino acids. In germline, CDR1 is SGDLS, CDR2 YYNGEE. CDR3 sequence (DNA): TGTGCCAGCAGCCCGGAGACTAGCGGGGGAGGAGAATCCTACGAGCAGTACTTC. This encodes CASSPETSGGGESYEQYF.

The chain couples TRBV5-4 to TRBJ2-1; D is uncertain. V lost 1 base and J 0 bases, leaving 8 bases between the germline ends. The V gene's germline CDR1 is SGHNT and CDR2 YYREEE (reference sequence). This CDR3 has 15 residues. This CDR3 is CASSLISNSYNEQFF. DNA of the CDR3: TGTGCCAGCAGCTTGATATCCAACTCCTACAATGAGCAGTTCTTC. Variable domain in full (rest from reference TRBV5-4 and TRBJ2-1): ETGVTQSPTHLIKTRGQQVTLRCSSQSGHNTVSWYQQALGQGPQFIFQYYREEENGRGNFPPRFSGLQFPNYSSELNVNALELDDSALYLCASSLISNSYNEQFFGPGTRLTVL.

CDR3 region: CASRQGVDPYAFF. CDR3 coding DNA: TGTGCCAGTCGGCAGGGCGTTGATCCTTACGCTTTCTTT. This chain uses TRBV19 with TRBJ1-1, with a possible D match to TRBD1 (5 bases). The germline V gene encodes CDR1 LNHDA and CDR2 SQIVND (reference sequence). CDR3 length: 13 amino acids. V lost 8 bases and J 11 bases, leaving 21 bases between the germline ends.

The V and J genes are TRBV28 and TRBJ2-7, with D unclear. The CDR3 sequence is 12 residues long. V was trimmed by 3 bases and J by 2 bases, leaving 5 bases between them. The V gene's germline CDR1 is MDHEN and CDR2 SYDVKM. This CDR3 reads CASSFIPYEQYF. The CDR3 DNA reads TGTGCCAGCAGTTTTATCCCCTACGAGCAGTACTTC. Using reference TRBV28 and TRBJ2-7 for the parts outside the CDR3, the full variable domain is DVKVTQSSRYLVKRTGEKVFLECVQDMDHENMFWYRQDPGLGLRLIYFSYDVKMKEKGDIPEGYSVSREKKERFSLILESASTNQTSMYLCASSFIPYEQYFGPGTRLTVT.

This CDR3 is CASSYLAGGPSGEQYF. The DNA of the CDR3 is TGTGCCAGCAGTTACTTGGCGGGGGGCCCATCTGGGGAGCAGTACTTC. The chain has TRBV6-5 and TRBJ2-7; 8 bases fit TRBD2. CDR3 length: 16 residues. CDR1 MNHEY and CDR2 SVGAGI come from the germline V gene. The trim removed 1 base at V and 7 bases at J, leaving 12 bases unmatched.

The rearrangement links TRBV6-5 to TRBJ1-5, with D perhaps matching TRBD1 (5 bases). Germline CDR1 MNHEY, CDR2 SVGAGI. V lost 5 bases to trimming and J lost 4 bases, with 9 bases between them. The CDR3 is 13 amino acids. CDR3 sequence (DNA): TGTGCCAGCAGTAGGGGCGGGAATCAGCCCCAGCATTTT. It translates to CASSRGGNQPQHF.

This clone appeared a few times. J is TRBJ1-6 and V is TRBV19, with a possible D match to TRBD1 (5 bases). The V end was cut by 3 bases, the J end by 8 bases, with 14 bases between. The CDR3 has 15 residues. Germline V gene data show CDR1 as LNHDA and CDR2 as SQIVND (reference sequence). Here the CDR3 DNA reads TGTGCCAGTAGTATGGACCAGGGAGTATATTCACCCCTCCACTTT. The encoded protein is CASSMDQGVYSPLHF.

This clone was picked up one time. CDR3 sequence (DNA): TGTGCCAGCAGCTTTCACAGAATCTCCTACGAGCAGTACTTC. Encoded protein: CASSFHRISYEQYF. The chain has TRBV13 and TRBJ2-7; D unclear. The CDR3 sequence is 14 residues long. The V end lost 3 bases, the J end lost 0 bases, and 9 bases lay between the germline ends. Per germline, CDR1 PRHDT and CDR2 FYEKMQ (reference sequence).

The rearrangement links TRBV11-2 to TRBJ1-1; 9 positions match TRBD1. The CDR3 sequence is 16 residues long. The V gene end was trimmed by 5 bases and the J gene end by 4 bases; junction bases not matched to a gene: 11. The germline CDR1 and CDR2 sequences are SGHAT and FQNNGV. This CDR3 is CASSLLSGTGSTEAFF. The CDR3 DNA reads as TGTGCCAGCAGCCTACTATCCGGGACAGGGAGCACTGAAGCTTTCTTT.

The rearrangement uses TRBV7-3 and TRBJ2-2; D call uncertain. The germline V gene has CDR1 SGHTA and CDR2 FQGTGA. V lost 8 bases and J lost 1, with 11 bases in between. The CDR3 is made up of 14 amino acids. CDR3 in amino acids: CASSWSGNTGELFF. As DNA, the CDR3 is TGTGCCAGCTCGTGGAGTGGGAACACCGGGGAGCTGTTTTTT.